This T cell receptor beta chain was sequenced during a study of spatial heterogeneity in lung cancer. Turning to the study itself: When follow-up PBMC samples existed, they were sequenced (at a median of around 23 months after resection).

This clonotype was found a few times. The time point: blood at routine non-recurrence follow-up after resection. Material for sequencing was whole RNA from tumor, nontumor lung or frozen PBMC, left unsorted. This CDR3 is 17 amino acids long. CDR1 is DFQATT and CDR2 is SNEGSKA in the germline V gene (reference sequence). J gave up 2 bases and V 0 bases, and 9 bases lay outside the gene matches. TCRdb passed the 5' RACE reads through MiXCR, listing each CDR3 protein once. This sample has under 150,000 distinct CDR3 sequences, with roughly 10% found just once. The clonotype originates from a female donor with early-stage non-small cell lung cancer. This sequence joins TRBV20-1 and TRBJ2-1; 8 positions agree with TRBD2. Sample: PBMCs, taken at follow-up. The CDR3 DNA follows: TGCAGTGCTAGAGATGGGAGCGGGAGATTCGCCTACAATGAGCAGTTCTTC. Residues: CSARDGSGRFAYNEQFF.